This note documents a single TCR beta chain sequence. Its antigen is undetermined. CDR1 is MNHEY, CDR2 SMNVEV, per germline (reference sequence). This CDR3 is built from 13 residues. 5' RACE that incorporated UMI labels was used to prepare the TRB cDNA libraries. TCRdb reprocessed the 5' RACE reads; each CDR3 protein has one entry and no DNA is given. This sample contains 65,000 to 75,000 distinct CDR3 sequences. The data originate from a study of CXCR3-negative and CXCR3-positive naive CD8 T cells. CD45RO-CCR7+CD27+CD95- was the phenotype of naive CD8+ T cells. Study-wide findings and caveats: CXCR3-positive naive cells carried more hydrophobic TRB CDR3s than CXCR3-negative naive cells did.

The sequencing sample was made of naive CXCR3+ CD8+ T cells from blood. Subset indicated: CD45RO-CCR7+CD27+CD95- naive CD8+ T cells expressing CXCR3 (TNR3+). The receptor comes from a human donor in good health. Some clones in this sample may be carry-over from other donors' samples. This chain connects TRBV27 to TRBJ2-1. The CDR3 reads CASSSAFYNEQFF.